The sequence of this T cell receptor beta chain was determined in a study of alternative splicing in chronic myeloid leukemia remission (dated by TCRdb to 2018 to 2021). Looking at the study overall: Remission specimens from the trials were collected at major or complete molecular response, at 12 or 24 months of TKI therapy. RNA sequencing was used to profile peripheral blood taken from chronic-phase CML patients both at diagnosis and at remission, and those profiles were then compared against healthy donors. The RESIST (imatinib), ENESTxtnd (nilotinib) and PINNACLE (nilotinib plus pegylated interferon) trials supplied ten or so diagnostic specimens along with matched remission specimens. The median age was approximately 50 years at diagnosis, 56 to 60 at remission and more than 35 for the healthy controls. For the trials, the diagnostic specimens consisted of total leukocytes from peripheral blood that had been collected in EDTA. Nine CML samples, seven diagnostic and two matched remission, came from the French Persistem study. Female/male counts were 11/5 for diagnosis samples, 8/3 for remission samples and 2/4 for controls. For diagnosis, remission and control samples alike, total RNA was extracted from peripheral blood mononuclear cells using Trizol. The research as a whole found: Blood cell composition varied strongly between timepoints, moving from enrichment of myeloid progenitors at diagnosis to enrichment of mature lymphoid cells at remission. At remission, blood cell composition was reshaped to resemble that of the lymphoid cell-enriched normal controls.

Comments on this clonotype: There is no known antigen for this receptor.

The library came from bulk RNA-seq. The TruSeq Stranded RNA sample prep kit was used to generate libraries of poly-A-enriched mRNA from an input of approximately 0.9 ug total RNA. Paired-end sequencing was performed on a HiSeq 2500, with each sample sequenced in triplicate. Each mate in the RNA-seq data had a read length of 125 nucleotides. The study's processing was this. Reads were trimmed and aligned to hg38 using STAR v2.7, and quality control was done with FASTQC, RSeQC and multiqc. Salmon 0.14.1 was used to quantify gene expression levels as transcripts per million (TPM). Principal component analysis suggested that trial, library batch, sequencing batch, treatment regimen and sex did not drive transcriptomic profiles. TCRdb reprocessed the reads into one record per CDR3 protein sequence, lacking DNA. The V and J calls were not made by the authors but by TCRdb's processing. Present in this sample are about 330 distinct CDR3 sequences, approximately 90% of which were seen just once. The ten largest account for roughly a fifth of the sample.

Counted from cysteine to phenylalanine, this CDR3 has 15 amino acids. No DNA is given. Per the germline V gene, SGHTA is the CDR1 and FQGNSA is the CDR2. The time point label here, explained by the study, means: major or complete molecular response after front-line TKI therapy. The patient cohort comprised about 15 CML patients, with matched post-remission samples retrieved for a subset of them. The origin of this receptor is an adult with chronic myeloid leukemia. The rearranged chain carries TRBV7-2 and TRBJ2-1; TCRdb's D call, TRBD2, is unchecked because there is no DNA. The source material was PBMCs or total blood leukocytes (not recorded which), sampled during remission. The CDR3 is CASSQQTSGNSEQFF.